Sequencing of this T cell receptor (beta chain) was carried out in a study of blood T cell repertoires in COVID-19. At the level of the study: Sample material is recorded as cDNA or gDNA derived from T cells, B-cell-depleted T cells, or PBMCs.

Repertoires were generated with immunoSEQ multiplex PCR, while TCRdb's copy carries only in-frame clones and drops some. The sample lists some 150,000 clones; 76% were seen once. CDR1 is GTSNPN and CDR2 is SVGIG in the germline V gene (reference sequence). Between the trimmed V and J ends, which lost 1 base and 7 bases, there was a span of 11 bases. The CDR3 is 13 amino acids. This chain uses TRBV30 with TRBJ1-5, with D tentatively TRBD1 (5 bases). This sequence was found in a woman at least 80 years old with active or convalescent COVID-19. Material for sequencing was peripheral blood. This CDR3 is CAWSAGLDQPQHF. The CDR3 DNA is TGTGCCTGGAGTGCAGGGTTGGACCAGCCCCAGCATTTT.